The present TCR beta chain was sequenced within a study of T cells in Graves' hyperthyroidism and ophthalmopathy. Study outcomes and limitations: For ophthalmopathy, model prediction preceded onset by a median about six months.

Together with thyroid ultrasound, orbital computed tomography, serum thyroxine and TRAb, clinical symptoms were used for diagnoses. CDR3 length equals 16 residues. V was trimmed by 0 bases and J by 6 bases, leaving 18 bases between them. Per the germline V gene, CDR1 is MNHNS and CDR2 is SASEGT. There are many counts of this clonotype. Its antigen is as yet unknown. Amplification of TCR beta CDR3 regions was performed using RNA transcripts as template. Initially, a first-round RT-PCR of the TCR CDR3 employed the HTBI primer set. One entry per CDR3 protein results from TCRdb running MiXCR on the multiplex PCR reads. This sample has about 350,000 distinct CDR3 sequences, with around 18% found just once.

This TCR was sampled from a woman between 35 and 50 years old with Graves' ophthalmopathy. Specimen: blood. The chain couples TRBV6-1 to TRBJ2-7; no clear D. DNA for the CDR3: TGTGCCAGCAGTGAAGCGAGCTCGGGTAGGATGGGCGAGCAGTACTTC. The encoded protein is CASSEASSGRMGEQYF.